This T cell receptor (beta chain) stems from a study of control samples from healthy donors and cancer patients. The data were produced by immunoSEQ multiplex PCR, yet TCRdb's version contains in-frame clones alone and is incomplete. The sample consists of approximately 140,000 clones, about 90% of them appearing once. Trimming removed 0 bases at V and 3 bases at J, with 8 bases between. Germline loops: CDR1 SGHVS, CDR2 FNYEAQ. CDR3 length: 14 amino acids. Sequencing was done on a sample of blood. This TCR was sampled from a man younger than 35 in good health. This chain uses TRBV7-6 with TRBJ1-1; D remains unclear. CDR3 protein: CASSLAGSHTEAFF. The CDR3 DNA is TGTGCCAGCAGCTTAGCCGGCAGCCACACTGAAGCTTTCTTT.